These 12 T cell receptor beta chains originate from one sample sequenced in a study of OX40 agonist ivuxolimab in advanced cancers. The protocol was immunoSEQ multiplex PCR, while the TCRdb copy is restricted to in-frame clones and leaves out a portion. The sample holds about 140,000 clones, around nine tenths seen once. The sequenced sample was CD4+ or CD8+ T cells sorted from blood, obtained in a trial of the OX40 agonist ivuxolimab. The receptors derive from an adult with an advanced solid tumor such as melanoma, head and neck, liver or kidney cancer.

This rearrangement joins TRBV19 to TRBJ2-2, with 7 bases lining up with TRBD2. The CDR3 consists of 14 residues. Germline lookup yields CDR1 LNHDA and CDR2 SQIVND (reference sequence). The V and J ends lost 4 bases and 7 bases, in that order; junction bases with no gene match: 6. CDR3 in DNA: TGTGCCAGTAGTAGCGCGGGAGTTGGCGGGGAGCTGTTTTTT. This translates into CASSSAGVGGELFF.

Written as DNA, the CDR3 is TGTGCCAGCAGCTCGGACAGGGGGAACAATGAGCAGTTCTTC. Its protein is CASSSDRGNNEQFF. The rearrangement links TRBV2 to TRBJ2-1, with TRBD1 identical over 10 bases. The V gene's germline CDR1 is SNHLY and CDR2 FYNNEI. Trimming took 6 bases from V and 5 from J; bases not matched to a gene: 4. The CDR3 length is 14 residues.

This chain joins TRBV5-4 and TRBJ2-4; TRBD1 or TRBD2 may be the D gene (5 bases each). The CDR3 sequence is 15 residues long. V was clipped by 3 bases and J by 4 bases, with 14 bases between them. CDR1 is SGHNT, CDR2 YYREEE, per germline (reference sequence). The chain's CDR3 is CASSWSGAGKNIQYF. CDR3 in DNA: TGTGCCAGCAGCTGGTCCGGGGCAGGGAAAAACATTCAGTACTTC.

Notes on this clone: At one end, the junction sequence differs from germline, possibly due to a read error. The CDR3 coding sequence is TGTGCTAGCAGCCCGGGACCGTTTAATGAAAAACTGTTTTTT. This codes for CASSPGPFNEKLFF. This chain links TRBV7-7 with TRBJ1-4; TRBD1 might be the D (5 bases). Germline CDR1 is SSHAT and CDR2 is FNYEAQ (reference sequence). The CDR3 is 14 residues long.

CDR3: CASSLVGEGQPQHF. The CDR3 nucleotides are TGTGCCAGCAGTTTAGTAGGGGAAGGACAGCCCCAGCATTTT. This chain links TRBV28 with TRBJ1-5, with D tentatively TRBD1 (5 bases). The CDR3 is 14 amino acids. Germline CDR1 reads MDHEN; CDR2 reads SYDVKM. Deletions cut 2 bases from V and 7 bases from J, with 12 bases between.

This sequence joins TRBV30 and TRBJ2-1; D is uncertain. Germline V gene data show CDR1 as GTSNPN and CDR2 as SVGIG (reference sequence). Trimming removed 3 bases at V and 15 bases at J, with 18 bases between. This CDR3 spans 12 amino acids. The CDR3 spells CAWRQSSSPGFF. CDR3 coding DNA: TGTGCCTGGAGGCAGTCCTCTTCCCCCGGGTTCTTC.

The chain couples TRBV19 to TRBJ2-7; D is possibly TRBD1 (5 bases). CDR3 size: 12 residues. V gave up 3 bases and J gave up 6 bases, with 9 bases separating them. Germline V gene lookup returns CDR1 LNHDA and CDR2 SQIVND (reference sequence). CDR3 sequence: CASSMVQGEQYF. As DNA, the CDR3 is TGTGCCAGTAGTATGGTCCAGGGCGAGCAGTACTTC.

The gene calls are TRBV10-1 and TRBJ1-1; D perhaps matches TRBD1 (5 bases). CDR1 is WNHNN, CDR2 SYGVQD, per germline (reference sequence). The ends were cut back, 4 bases at V and 6 bases at J, with 18 bases in the middle. The CDR3 is 15 amino acids. The CDR3 coding sequence is TGCGCCAGCAGTGCTCGGGACGGCCGGGGAGCTGAAGCTTTCTTT. It codes for CASSARDGRGAEAFF.

The chain links TRBV2 to TRBJ2-6, with a possible D match to TRBD1 (5 bases). The CDR3 has 16 residues. V was pared by 6 bases and J by 1 base, with 13 bases between. Germline assignment: CDR1 SNHLY and CDR2 FYNNEI. CDR3 sequence: CASRQHQGSGANVLTF. Here the CDR3 DNA reads TGTGCCAGCAGACAACACCAGGGTTCTGGGGCCAACGTCCTGACTTTC.

This clone appeared a few times. The chain combines TRBV7-6 with TRBJ1-2, with D possibly TRBD1 on 6 matching bases. The V gene's germline CDR1 is SGHVS and CDR2 FNYEAQ. The CDR3 consists of 16 residues. Trimming removed 4 bases from V and 7 bases from J, with 22 bases in between. The CDR3 is CASSSQSTRGEAGYTF. The CDR3 DNA follows: TGTGCCAGCAGCTCCCAGTCCACTAGGGGGGAGGCTGGCTACACCTTC. The variable domain in full, with the rest retrieved from reference TRBV7-6 and TRBJ1-2, is GAGVSQSPRYKVTKRGQDVALRCDPISGHVSLYWYRQALGQGPEFLTYFNYEAQQDKSGLPNDRFSAERPEGSISTLTIQRTEQRDSAMYRCASSSQSTRGEAGYTFGSGTRLTVV.

The gene calls are TRBV5-1 and TRBJ1-1; D unclear. The CDR3 totals 13 residues. V lost 3 bases and J lost 7, with 13 bases in between. The germline CDR1 and CDR2 sequences are SGHRS and YFSETQ. DNA of the CDR3: TGCGCCAGCAGCTCCCGTCCTGGCAATGAAGCTTTCTTT. Translation: CASSSRPGNEAFF.

V gene TRBV5-6 combines with J gene TRBJ2-7; TRBD2 aligns across 8 bases. CDR3 length: 14 residues. Germline values: CDR1 SGHDT, CDR2 YYEEEE. The trim removed 4 bases at V and 7 bases at J, leaving 10 bases unmatched. This chain's CDR3 is CASSKSGGGGEQYF. The CDR3 DNA follows: TGTGCCAGCAGCAAAAGCGGGGGAGGAGGGGAGCAGTACTTC.